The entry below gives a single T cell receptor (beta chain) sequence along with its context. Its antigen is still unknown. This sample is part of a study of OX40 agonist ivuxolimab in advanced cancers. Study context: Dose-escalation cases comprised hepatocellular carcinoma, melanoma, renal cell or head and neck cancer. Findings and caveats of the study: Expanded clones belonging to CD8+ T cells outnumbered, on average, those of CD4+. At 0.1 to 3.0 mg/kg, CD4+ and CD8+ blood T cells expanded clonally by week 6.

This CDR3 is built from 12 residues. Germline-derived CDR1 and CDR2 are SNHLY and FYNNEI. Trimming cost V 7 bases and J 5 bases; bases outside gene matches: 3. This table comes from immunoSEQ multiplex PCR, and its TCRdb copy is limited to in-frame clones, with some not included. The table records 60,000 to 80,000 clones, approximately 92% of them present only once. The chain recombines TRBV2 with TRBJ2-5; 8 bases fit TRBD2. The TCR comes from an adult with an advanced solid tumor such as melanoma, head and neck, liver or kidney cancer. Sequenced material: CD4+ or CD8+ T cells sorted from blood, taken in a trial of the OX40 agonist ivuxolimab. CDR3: CASTERGETQYF. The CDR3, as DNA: TGTGCCAGCACTGAGCGGGGGGAGACCCAGTACTTC.